The source of this T cell receptor beta chain is a study of cytotoxic CD8 clonotypes in ibrutinib-treated CLL. The data were produced by immunoSEQ multiplex PCR, yet TCRdb's version contains in-frame clones alone and is incomplete. The sample shows roughly 180,000 clones, about 80% of them seen only once. The CDR3 has 15 residues. V was pared by 0 bases and J by 2 bases, with 6 bases between. Per germline, CDR1 SGHRS and CDR2 YFSETQ. This clonotype was obtained from a human donor with chronic lymphocytic leukemia. The chain combines TRBV5-1 with TRBJ2-6, with D unclear. The sample consisted of PBMCs, taken after 24 months of ibrutinib treatment. The CDR3 protein is CASSLGQTGANVLTF. In DNA, the CDR3 is TGCGCCAGCAGCTTGGGGCAAACTGGGGCCAACGTCCTGACTTTC.